The 13 T cell receptor beta chains reported below all come from one sample, sequenced in a study of beta chain features in type 1 diabetes. Every bit of the isolated RNA underwent reverse transcription, so sequencing read expressed TCRB transcripts. The data were produced by immunoSEQ multiplex PCR, yet TCRdb's version contains in-frame clones alone and is incomplete. The table lists 600,000 to 750,000 clones, around 12% of them singletons. Study-wide results and caveats: Moderate but significant shortening of TCRB CDR3s was recorded in all four CD4+ subsets from Type 1 diabetes patients.

The antigens of these receptors remain unknown. The sample comprised naive CD4+ T cells from blood. The receptors come from a man aged 30 to 39 with type 1 diabetes.

This clone was observed a few times. This chain joins TRBV25-1 and TRBJ1-4; D is possibly TRBD1 (6 bases). This CDR3 region has 15 residues. The germline V gene has CDR1 MGHDK and CDR2 SYGVNS. Trimming cost V 2 bases and J 8 bases, with 15 bases left between them. CDR3 in amino acids: CASSEPGARGEKLFF. DNA for the CDR3: TGTGCCAGCAGTGAACCAGGGGCACGCGGAGAAAAACTGTTTTTT. Full variable domain (missing parts from reference TRBV25-1 and TRBJ1-4): EADIYQTPRYLVIGTGKKITLECSQTMGHDKMYWYQQDPGMELHLIHYSYGVNSTEKGDLSSESTVSRIRTEHFPLTLESARPSHTSQYLCASSEPGARGEKLFFGSGTQLSVL.

J is TRBJ2-7 and V is TRBV10-3, with 13 bases identical to TRBD2. The length of the CDR3 is 16 residues. J was trimmed by 2 bases and V by 6 bases; bases with no gene match: 7. The germline gives CDR1 ENHRY, CDR2 SYGVKD. CDR3 amino acids: CAIRRTSGGEAYEQYF. CDR3 DNA: TGTGCCATCAGGCGGACTAGCGGGGGTGAAGCCTACGAGCAGTACTTC.

V usage is TRBV10-3 and J usage is TRBJ1-2; the D is unclear. CDR1 and CDR2 from the germline V gene are ENHRY and SYGVKD. Trimming took 8 bases from V and 8 from J, leaving 21 bases between them. This CDR3 contains 14 residues. The CDR3 DNA reads as TGTGCCATCTTCCGCTCAGATTCGACGGGGGGCTACACCTTC. This sequence encodes CAIFRSDSTGGYTF.

This clone was counted between two and nine times. V is TRBV19 and J is TRBJ1-1; D might be TRBD1 (5 bases). With 5 bases removed from V and 6 bases from J, the gap between germline ends came to 22 bases. Germline V gives CDR1 LNHDA, CDR2 SQIVND (reference sequence). CDR3 length equals 16 residues. Written as DNA, the CDR3 is TGTGCCAGTAGTTTAGGGGAAGGTTCTTATAAGCCTGAAGCTTTCTTT. Translated, it gives CASSLGEGSYKPEAFF.

The rearrangement joins TRBV30 to TRBJ1-5; 9 bases align to TRBD1. The CDR3 length is 14 residues. Germline CDR1 is GTSNPN and CDR2 is SVGIG (reference sequence). Trimming at V came to 3 bases and at J to 7 bases, leaving 7 bases not matched to a gene. CDR3 protein: CAWSDDRGDQPQHF. The CDR3 coding sequence is TGTGCCTGGAGCGATGACAGGGGGGACCAGCCCCAGCATTTT.

Only a few counts were recorded for this clone. This sequence joins TRBV27 and TRBJ2-7; D unresolved. The CDR3 has 14 residues. Germline CDR1 and CDR2: MNHEY and SMNVEV (reference sequence). V was trimmed by 7 bases and J by 0 bases, leaving 13 bases between them. The CDR3 DNA reads TGTGCCAGCACTCCCGACCCACGCTCCTACGAGCAGTACTTC. Amino acids: CASTPDPRSYEQYF.

Written as DNA, the CDR3 is TGCGCCAGCAGCCAAGGTTACGGGGGTGAGCAGTTCTTC. It specifies CASSQGYGGEQFF. The chain recombines TRBV4-3 with TRBJ2-1; D might be TRBD2 (6 bases). Per germline, CDR1 LGHNA and CDR2 YSLEER. V was pared by 1 base and J by 9 bases, with 10 bases between. This CDR3 region has 13 residues.

This clone came up a few times. The same CDR3 is also encoded by other DNA sequences in this sample. V and J are TRBV30 and TRBJ2-6; D could derive from TRBD1 or TRBD2 (6 bases each). The germline gives CDR1 GTSNPN, CDR2 SVGIG (reference sequence). The CDR3 is 14 residues long. Trimming shortened V by 7 bases and J by 2 bases, and 12 bases separated the two germline ends. The CDR3 loop is CASYRGPGANVLTF. The CDR3 region has the DNA TGTGCCTCATACCGGGGGCCTGGGGCCAACGTCCTGACTTTC.

The J gene is TRBJ2-1, the V gene TRBV18, with TRBD2 matching over 12 bases. The germline CDR1 and CDR2 sequences are KGHSH and LQKENI. The trim removed 6 bases at V and 6 bases at J, leaving 9 bases unmatched. The CDR3 loop spans 16 amino acids. CDR3 region: CASSVTSGGQTNEQFF. As DNA, the CDR3 is TGTGCCAGCTCGGTAACTAGCGGGGGGCAGACCAATGAGCAGTTCTTC.

The chain carries TRBV7-9 and TRBJ2-2; D may be TRBD2 (5 bases). The CDR3 extends over 14 amino acids. Trimming shortened V by 5 bases and J by 1 base, and 8 bases separated the two germline ends. Germline CDR1 SEHNR, CDR2 FQNEAQ (reference sequence). The DNA of the CDR3 is TGTGCCAGCAGCCAAAGCGGGAACACCGGGGAGCTGTTTTTT. Translated, it gives CASSQSGNTGELFF.

This clone was observed a few times. The chain joins TRBV7-9 to TRBJ2-1; either TRBD1 or TRBD2 may fit D (5 bases each). The V gene's germline CDR1 is SEHNR and CDR2 FQNEAQ (reference sequence). The CDR3 has 14 amino acids. V was pared by 5 bases and J by 0 bases, with 8 bases between. CDR3 sequence reads: CASSLGPSYNEQFF. CDR3 DNA sequence: TGTGCCAGCAGCCTGGGACCCTCCTACAATGAGCAGTTCTTC.

The chain combines TRBV5-6 with TRBJ2-7; D is ambiguous. Germline V lookup: CDR1 SGHDT, CDR2 YYEEEE. V was shortened by 3 bases and J by 3 bases, with 10 bases between the two germline ends. The CDR3 sequence is 13 residues long. The CDR3, as DNA: TGTGCCAGCAGCTACCTGGCAGACTACGAGCAGTACTTC. Its translation is CASSYLADYEQYF. Looking up the rest from reference TRBV5-6 and TRBJ2-7 gives the full variable domain: DAGVTQSPTHLIKTRGQQVTLRCSPKSGHDTVSWYQQALGQGPQFIFQYYEEEERQRGNFPDRFSGHQFPNYSSELNVNALLLGDSALYLCASSYLADYEQYFGPGTRLTVT.

The chain joins TRBV9 to TRBJ2-1, with 7 bases that match TRBD1. Trimming took 4 bases from V and 11 from J; bases not matched to a gene: 9. The CDR3 is 13 amino acids. CDR1 and CDR2 (germline): SGDLS, YYNGEE. The CDR3: CASSTSPGQKQFF. DNA for the CDR3: TGTGCCAGCAGCACGTCCCCGGGACAGAAGCAGTTCTTC.